This entry lists 31 T cell receptor beta chains sequenced from one sample in a study of blood T cell repertoires in COVID-19. Libraries were prepared by immunoSEQ multiplex PCR; TCRdb keeps only in-frame clonotypes and omits some of them. Here the sample spans 300,000 to 400,000 clones, roughly nine tenths being singletons. Source material: peripheral blood. These receptors all stem from a woman in her 30s with COVID-19, enrolled during active disease.

V gene TRBV11-1 combines with J gene TRBJ2-1; perhaps TRBD2 as D (5 bases). Germline CDR1 and CDR2: SGHAT and FQDESV (reference sequence). This CDR3 contains 13 residues. The ends were cut back, 1 base at V and 9 bases at J, with 10 bases in the middle. The chain's CDR3 is CASSLGLATEQFF. CDR3 nucleotide sequence: TGTGCCAGCAGCTTAGGGCTAGCAACTGAGCAGTTCTTC.

The chain combines TRBV6-1 with TRBJ1-2; D is unclear. Germline loops: CDR1 MNHNS, CDR2 SASEGT. Trimming left V 1 base short and J 8 bases short, with 11 bases between. CDR3 length: 13 amino acids. This CDR3 reads CASSEGAGRGYTF. The CDR3 bases are TGTGCCAGCAGTGAAGGGGCGGGTAGGGGCTACACCTTC.

A single count supports this clone. The genes are TRBV5-4 and TRBJ2-1; 10 positions agree with TRBD2. The V and J ends lost 1 base and 7 bases, in that order; junction bases with no gene match: 8. CDR3 size: 16 residues. Germline loops: CDR1 SGHNT, CDR2 YYREEE (reference sequence). CDR3 DNA sequence: TGTGCCAGCAGCTTGCCGACTAGCGGGTTACTAAATGAGCAGTTCTTC. Translating it yields CASSLPTSGLLNEQFF.

The CDR3 nucleotides are TGTGCCAGCATCCCAGGCGGGCCCTCCTACGAGCAGTACTTC. It specifies CASIPGGPSYEQYF. This chain links TRBV6-5 with TRBJ2-7, with a possible D match to TRBD2 (5 bases). The CDR3 contains 14 residues. CDR1 MNHEY and CDR2 SVGAGI come from the germline V gene. Trimming shortened V by 7 bases and J by 0 bases, and 13 bases separated the two germline ends.

V and J are TRBV6-6 and TRBJ1-1, with TRBD1 as a possible D gene (5 bases). Germline CDR1 MNHNY, CDR2 SVGAGI (reference sequence). This CDR3 has 14 amino acids. The V end lost 0 bases, the J end lost 6 bases, and 11 bases lay between the germline ends. CDR3 coding DNA: TGTGCCAGCAGTTACTCCCGCAGGGCCCCTGAAGCTTTCTTT. Its translation is CASSYSRRAPEAFF.

This chain uses TRBV2 with TRBJ2-3, with TRBD2 as a possible D gene (6 bases). Germline CDR1 is SNHLY and CDR2 is FYNNEI. Trimming removed 6 bases at V and 0 bases at J, with 7 bases between. The CDR3 extends over 13 amino acids. For the CDR3, the DNA is TGTGCCAGCAGGGGGACTAGCACAGATACGCAGTATTTT. Protein: CASRGTSTDTQYF.

This chain joins TRBV19 and TRBJ1-5; 10 bases map to TRBD1. Trimming removed 1 base from V and 3 bases from J; junction bases left unmatched: 3. Germline V gives CDR1 LNHDA, CDR2 SQIVND (reference sequence). This CDR3 region has 16 residues. In nucleotides, the CDR3 is TGTGCCAGTAGTATAGGGGACAGGGGTGCCAATCAGCCCCAGCATTTT. This gives the protein CASSIGDRGANQPQHF.

This clone was seen once. This chain joins TRBV28 and TRBJ2-7, with a weak D call TRBD1 (8 bases). V lost 1 base, J lost 3 bases, and 16 bases lay in between. This CDR3 region has 16 residues. Germline lookup yields CDR1 MDHEN and CDR2 SYDVKM. CDR3 nucleotide sequence: TGTGCCAGCAGTTTATCTGGGGGGGACAGGCACTACGAGCAGTACTTC. Protein sequence: CASSLSGGDRHYEQYF.

The chain uses TRBV27 and TRBJ1-1; 7 bases fit TRBD1. CDR1 and CDR2 from the germline V gene are MNHEY and SMNVEV (reference sequence). V gave up 5 bases and J gave up 1 base; unmatched junction bases: 7. CDR3 length equals 15 residues. This CDR3 reads CASSQDRTGNTEAFF. CDR3 bases: TGTGCCAGCAGTCAGGACCGGACAGGGAACACTGAAGCTTTCTTT.

V is TRBV4-1 and J is TRBJ1-6; a possible D gene is TRBD1 (6 bases). Germline CDR1 is MGHRA and CDR2 is YSYEKL. V lost 3 bases and J lost 7, with 16 bases in between. The CDR3 is made up of 16 amino acids. This CDR3 is CASSHPRDNLNSPLHF. CDR3 in DNA: TGCGCCAGCAGCCACCCCCGGGACAACCTAAATTCACCCCTCCACTTT.

The J gene is TRBJ1-1, the V gene TRBV5-4, with D possibly being TRBD1 (5 bases). There are 14 residues in the CDR3. From germline, CDR1 is SGHNT and CDR2 YYREEE (reference sequence). V was clipped by 0 bases and J by 5 bases, with 11 bases between them. In DNA form, the CDR3 reads TGTGCCAGCAGCTTGGATGGACAATGGACTGAAGCTTTCTTT. This gives the protein CASSLDGQWTEAFF.

The V and J genes are TRBV6-5 and TRBJ2-7, with D possibly TRBD2 on 7 matching bases. CDR1 MNHEY and CDR2 SVGAGI come from the germline V gene. The CDR3 covers 13 residues. With 8 bases removed from V and 6 bases from J, the gap between germline ends came to 17 bases. CDR3 sequence (DNA): TGTGCCAGCTGGGGGGGCAGCCACCGCGAGCAGTACTTC. Translated, it gives CASWGGSHREQYF.

V gene TRBV2 combines with J gene TRBJ1-1; D is unresolved. V was pared by 7 bases and J by 1 base, with 16 bases between. There are 15 residues in the CDR3. The germline V gene encodes CDR1 SNHLY and CDR2 FYNNEI. This CDR3 reads CASTARGKGNTEAFF. The DNA of the CDR3 is TGTGCCAGCACGGCGAGAGGGAAGGGGAACACTGAAGCTTTCTTT. Based on the CDR3 plus reference TRBV2 and TRBJ1-1, the full variable domain is EPEVTQTPSHQVTQMGQEVILRCVPISNHLYFYWYRQILGQKVEFLVSFYNNEISEKSEIFDDQFSVERPDGSNFTLKIRSTKLEDSAMYFCASTARGKGNTEAFFGQGTRLTVV.

The V gene is TRBV10-3, the J gene TRBJ2-1, with D perhaps matching TRBD2 (6 bases). Germline CDR1 reads ENHRY; CDR2 reads SYGVKD. V gave up 5 bases and J gave up 5 bases, with 19 bases separating them. The length of the CDR3 is 16 residues. The CDR3 DNA is TGTGCCATCAGTTCGAGTAGCGGCGAAGCCCACAATGAGCAGTTCTTC. It encodes CAISSSSGEAHNEQFF.

About this clone: Other DNA sequences from this sample encode an identical CDR3 as well. V and J are TRBV7-9 and TRBJ1-1; D gene uncertain. The CDR3 is made up of 13 amino acids. Trimming left V 3 bases short and J 1 base short, with 6 bases between. CDR1 and CDR2 from the germline V gene are SEHNR and FQNEAQ (reference sequence). The CDR3 DNA follows: TGTGCCAGCAGCTTGAGCGGGAACACTGAAGCTTTCTTT. This codes for CASSLSGNTEAFF. Supplemented by reference TRBV7-9 and TRBJ1-1, the full variable domain reads DTGVSQNPRHKITKRGQNVTFRCDPISEHNRLYWYRQTLGQGPEFLTYFQNEAQLEKSRLLSDRFSAERPKGSFSTLEIQRTEQGDSAMYLCASSLSGNTEAFFGQGTRLTVV.

The chain recombines TRBV6-2 or TRBV6-3 with TRBJ2-2, with TRBD1 identical over 9 bases. Germline assignment: CDR1 MNHEY and CDR2 SVGEGT. The J segment lost 3 bases and the V segment lost 7 bases, leaving 9 bases of the junction unmatched. The CDR3 extends over 16 amino acids. The CDR3 is CASTPLDRGYTGELFF. The CDR3 DNA follows: TGTGCCAGCACCCCTTTGGACAGGGGTTACACCGGGGAGCTGTTTTTT.

The chain employs TRBV7-3 and TRBJ2-1, with D possibly TRBD2 on 5 matching bases. CDR3 size: 14 residues. The germline V and J ends were trimmed by 4 bases and 5 bases, with 12 bases remaining between them. CDR1 SGHTA and CDR2 FQGTGA come from the germline V gene. CDR3: CASSSTGSNNEQFF. For the CDR3, the DNA is TGTGCCAGCAGCTCAACGGGGAGTAACAATGAGCAGTTCTTC.

The CDR3 sequence is CASSLLQGSEQFF. The CDR3 bases are TGTGCCAGCAGCTTACTACAGGGAAGTGAGCAGTTCTTC. The rearrangement links TRBV11-3 to TRBJ2-1; maybe TRBD1 (6 bases). The germline gives CDR1 SGHNT, CDR2 YENEEA. The CDR3 loop spans 13 amino acids. The V end lost 2 bases, the J end lost 9 bases, and 11 bases lay between the germline ends.

J is TRBJ2-6 and V is TRBV19; TRBD1 might be the D (6 bases). The V and J ends lost 5 bases and 0 bases respectively, with 14 bases between them. This CDR3 comprises 17 residues. Per germline, CDR1 LNHDA and CDR2 SQIVND (reference sequence). This CDR3 is CASSGGSILSGANVLTF. In nucleotides, the CDR3 is TGTGCCAGTAGTGGGGGCAGTATCCTCTCTGGGGCCAACGTCCTGACTTTC.

As regards this clone: Other DNA sequences within the sample encode an identical CDR3. V and J are TRBV27 and TRBJ1-4; 8 bases fit TRBD1. J lost 3 bases, V lost 0 bases, and 0 bases had no gene match. Germline V CDR1 and CDR2: MNHEY, SMNVEV (reference sequence). This CDR3 comprises 15 residues. The CDR3 spells CASSLSGQANEKLFF. The CDR3 DNA reads as TGTGCCAGCAGTTTATCGGGACAGGCTAATGAAAAACTGTTTTTT. Based on the CDR3 plus reference TRBV27 and TRBJ1-4, the full variable domain is EAQVTQNPRYLITVTGKKLTVTCSQNMNHEYMSWYRQDPGLGLRQIYYSMNVEVTDKGDVPEGYKVSRKEKRNFPLILESPSPNQTSLYFCASSLSGQANEKLFFGSGTQLSVL.

The gene calls are TRBV2 and TRBJ1-5, with D perhaps matching TRBD1 (5 bases). Germline values: CDR1 SNHLY, CDR2 FYNNEI. The V gene lost 7 bases and the J gene lost 7 bases, with 14 bases spanning the gap. The CDR3 has 13 amino acids. The CDR3 here is CASIRGVGQPQHF. The CDR3 coding sequence is TGTGCCAGCATACGGGGGGTCGGGCAGCCCCAGCATTTT.

J is TRBJ1-5 and V is TRBV19, with D tentatively TRBD1 (6 bases). Trimming shortened V by 5 bases and J by 1 base, and 15 bases separated the two germline ends. CDR3 length equals 16 residues. Germline V gene lookup returns CDR1 LNHDA and CDR2 SQIVND (reference sequence). The CDR3 coding sequence is TGTGCCAGTAGTCTCAGGGGCGGCCCGAGCAATCAGCCCCAGCATTTT. This encodes CASSLRGGPSNQPQHF.

V and J are TRBV27 and TRBJ2-7; possibly TRBD1 for D (6 bases). Trimming removed 7 bases from V and 3 bases from J, with 10 bases in between. CDR1 MNHEY and CDR2 SMNVEV come from the germline V gene (reference sequence). The CDR3 has 12 residues. CDR3 region: CASKSGVYEQYF. CDR3 sequence (DNA): TGTGCCAGCAAGTCAGGGGTCTACGAGCAGTACTTC.

The J gene is TRBJ1-5, the V gene TRBV5-6, with 10 bases matching TRBD1. The germline V gene has CDR1 SGHDT and CDR2 YYEEEE. The CDR3 has 16 residues. Trimming at V came to 3 bases and at J to 6 bases, leaving 9 bases not matched to a gene. The CDR3 coding sequence is TGTGCCAGCAGCTCAGGCCCGGGACAGGGGCTTCAGCCCCAGCATTTT. It yields the protein CASSSGPGQGLQPQHF.

This chain joins TRBV5-4 and TRBJ1-2; 12 nucleotides line up with TRBD1. Germline values: CDR1 SGHNT, CDR2 YYREEE (reference sequence). Germline trimming cut 4 bases from V and 7 bases from J; bases unmatched to any gene: 8. The CDR3 consists of 15 residues. DNA for the CDR3: TGTGCCAGCAGCCTGGGACAGGGGGCTATTAGTGGCTACACCTTC. Translation: CASSLGQGAISGYTF.

This chain uses TRBV24-1 with TRBJ2-7; maybe TRBD2 (6 bases). Trimming took off 3 bases at V and 9 bases at J, with 17 bases between the two ends. CDR1 and CDR2 from the germline V gene are KGHDR and SFDVKD. The CDR3 loop spans 14 amino acids. For the CDR3, the DNA is TGTGCCACCAGTGATGCGGGAACCCCTGCCGGGCAGTACTTC. Residues: CATSDAGTPAGQYF.

This clone was detected once. V and J are TRBV15 and TRBJ1-3, with a possible D match to TRBD1 (5 bases). With 0 bases removed from V and 2 bases from J, the gap between germline ends came to 8 bases. The germline V gene encodes CDR1 LNHNV and CDR2 YYDKDF (reference sequence). The CDR3 spans 15 residues. This chain's CDR3 is CATSRDDRTGNTIYF. Here the CDR3 DNA reads TGTGCCACCAGCAGAGATGACAGAACTGGAAACACCATATATTTT.

This clone was observed at least ten times. The chain uses TRBV5-4 and TRBJ1-1; 8 bases map to TRBD1. The J segment lost 1 base and the V segment lost 4 bases, leaving 6 bases of the junction unmatched. The CDR3 spans 15 residues. In germline, CDR1 is SGHNT, CDR2 YYREEE (reference sequence). CDR3 sequence (DNA): TGTGCCAGCAGCATGGACAGGGCGGGGAACACTGAAGCTTTCTTT. This translates into CASSMDRAGNTEAFF.

The rearrangement uses TRBV24-1 and TRBJ2-3; 11 bases are a match to TRBD2. V was clipped by 0 bases and J by 1 base; unmatched bases: 2. This CDR3 spans 17 amino acids. Looked up from germline, CDR1 is KGHDR and CDR2 is SFDVKD. The DNA for the CDR3 is TGTGCCACCAGTGATTTGTTTAGCGGGAGGGGCACAGATACGCAGTATTTT. This encodes CATSDLFSGRGTDTQYF.

The J gene is TRBJ1-2, the V gene TRBV19; 7 nucleotides align to TRBD1. The germline V gene has CDR1 LNHDA and CDR2 SQIVND (reference sequence). This CDR3 is built from 15 residues. Trimming took 4 bases from V and 3 from J; bases not matched to a gene: 8. The CDR3 DNA sequence: TGTGCCAGTAGTACTCCGGGACAGCGCCACTATGGCTACACCTTC. Encoded protein: CASSTPGQRHYGYTF.

This chain links TRBV5-1 with TRBJ1-1; TRBD1 is a possible D gene (6 bases). Trimming stripped 0 bases from V and 1 base from J, with 7 bases between. Germline V gene lookup returns CDR1 SGHRS and CDR2 YFSETQ. The CDR3 runs 14 residues. CDR3 loop: CASSLGDKNTEAFF. CDR3 DNA: TGCGCCAGCAGCTTGGGGGACAAGAACACTGAAGCTTTCTTT.